The 27 T cell receptor beta chains reported below all come from one sample, sequenced in a study of liver allograft versus peripheral blood T cells. Whole-study context: The authors compared T cell receptor repertoires in transplanted livers with those in the peripheral blood of recipients.

One entry per CDR3 protein results from TCRdb running MiXCR on the reads. The sample lists approximately 9,300 distinct CDR3 sequences, under 20% occurring once. The source is a human patient who had a liver transplant. A subset of T cells may come from the graft donor.

The J gene is TRBJ1-1, the V gene TRBV7-9, with D maybe TRBD1 (5 bases). This CDR3 region has 14 residues. Germline CDR1 reads SEHNR; CDR2 reads FQNEAQ (reference sequence). Trimming pared 4 bases from V and 4 bases from J, leaving 13 bases between. In DNA, the CDR3 is TGTGCCAGCAGCTCTAGCGCAGGGAGCACTGAAGCTTTCTTT. Encoded protein: CASSSSAGSTEAFF. Supplemented by reference TRBV7-9 and TRBJ1-1, the full variable domain reads DTGVSQNPRHKITKRGQNVTFRCDPISEHNRLYWYRQTLGQGPEFLTYFQNEAQLEKSRLLSDRFSAERPKGSFSTLEIQRTEQGDSAMYLCASSSSAGSTEAFFGQGTRLTVV.

This clonotype is medium-sized by share. The CDR3 sequence: CASSIGGQGQKFF. CDR3 in DNA: TGTGCCAGTAGTATAGGGGGCCAGGGGCAAAAGTTTTTT. The chain joins TRBV19 to TRBJ1-4; D may be TRBD1 (6 bases). V gave up 1 base and J gave up 16 bases, with 16 bases separating them. Germline loops: CDR1 LNHDA, CDR2 SQIVND (reference sequence). This CDR3 region has 13 residues.

This clonotype was observed many times. The chain recombines TRBV19 with TRBJ1-5, with D uncertain. From germline, CDR1 is LNHDA and CDR2 SQIVND (reference sequence). V lost 4 bases to trimming and J lost 5 bases, with 12 bases between them. The CDR3 has 14 amino acids. The CDR3 DNA reads as TGTGCCAGTAGTAGAGAGAAACCTTATCAGCCCCAGCATTTT. This encodes CASSREKPYQPQHF.

The V call is TRBV6-1, the J call TRBJ2-7; 8 bases agree with TRBD1. The CDR3 length is 13 residues. J gave up 3 bases and V 6 bases, and 4 bases lay outside the gene matches. The V gene's germline CDR1 is MNHNS and CDR2 SASEGT. The CDR3 sequence: CASSLTGDYEQYF. CDR3 bases: TGTGCCAGCAGCTTGACAGGGGACTACGAGCAGTACTTC.

The chain joins TRBV6-5 to TRBJ1-2; D is uncertain. Per the germline V gene, CDR1 is MNHEY and CDR2 is SVGAGI. The CDR3 is 14 residues long. V was pared by 6 bases and J by 1 base, with 12 bases between. This chain's CDR3 is CASSPDRGNYGYTF. As DNA, the CDR3 is TGTGCCAGCAGCCCTGATCGGGGTAACTATGGCTACACCTTC.

The table lists this clonotype with many counts. The chain recombines TRBV15 with TRBJ1-4; weak D call: TRBD1 (5 bases). With 1 base removed from V and 0 bases from J, the gap between germline ends came to 12 bases. CDR1 and CDR2 from the germline V gene are LNHNV and YYDKDF (reference sequence). CDR3 size: 17 residues. The CDR3: CATSRVRGITTNEKLFF. The CDR3 region has the DNA TGTGCCACCAGCAGAGTTCGGGGGATCACAACTAATGAAAAACTGTTTTTT.

This clonotype rates as medium-sized. The gene calls are TRBV18 and TRBJ1-1; D ambiguous. Trimming shortened V by 0 bases and J by 0 bases, and 11 bases separated the two germline ends. The CDR3 spans 16 residues. Germline CDR1 and CDR2: KGHSH and LQKENI. CDR3 sequence: CASSPPISGLNTEAFF. CDR3 nucleotide sequence: TGTGCCAGCTCACCACCAATTTCGGGGTTGAACACTGAAGCTTTCTTT.

The rearrangement links TRBV6-1 to TRBJ2-2, with 9 bases lining up with TRBD2. Trimming removed 3 bases from V and 4 bases from J; junction bases left unmatched: 6. This CDR3 region has 16 residues. Germline assignment: CDR1 MNHNS and CDR2 SASEGT. CDR3 bases: TGTGCCAGCAGTGATGGCGGGGGGGCGGGCACCGGGGAGCTGTTTTTT. Translating gives CASSDGGGAGTGELFF.

This clonotype qualifies as medium-sized. This sequence joins TRBV6-5 and TRBJ1-6, with D perhaps matching TRBD1 (6 bases). Trimming stripped 7 bases from V and 9 bases from J, with 19 bases between. The CDR3 is 15 amino acids. Germline V gene data show CDR1 as MNHEY and CDR2 as SVGAGI. CDR3 loop: CASNAGTSWASPLHF. CDR3 sequence (DNA): TGTGCCAGCAACGCCGGGACATCATGGGCTTCACCCCTCCACTTT.

This clonotype rates as medium-sized (0.01 to 0.1%). The chain is built from TRBV18 and TRBJ1-5, with a possible D match to TRBD1 (5 bases). The CDR3 loop spans 15 amino acids. V lost 3 bases to trimming and J lost 2 bases, with 11 bases between them. Germline CDR1 and CDR2: KGHSH and LQKENI. DNA of the CDR3: TGTGCCAGCTCACCCCAGGGCAGGGGCAATCAGCCCCAGCATTTT. It codes for CASSPQGRGNQPQHF.

In this sample, this clonotype is medium-sized. The rearrangement joins TRBV29-1 to TRBJ1-5; D gene uncertain. Germline lookup yields CDR1 SQVTM and CDR2 ANQGSEA. The CDR3 has 14 amino acids. V was pared by 4 bases and J by 0 bases, with 10 bases between. The CDR3 DNA reads TGCAGCGTTGCGCCATCAGATAGCAATCAGCCCCAGCATTTT. It codes for CSVAPSDSNQPQHF. Full variable domain (missing parts from reference TRBV29-1 and TRBJ1-5): SAVISQKPSRDICQRGTSLTIQCQVDSQVTMMFWYRQQPGQSLTLIATANQGSEATYESGFVIDKFPISRPNLTFSTLTVSNMSPEDSSIYLCSVAPSDSNQPQHFGDGTRLSIL.

Only a few counts were recorded for this clonotype. The V call is TRBV19, the J call TRBJ2-7; 10 nucleotides match TRBD1. The germline V gene has CDR1 LNHDA and CDR2 SQIVND (reference sequence). CDR3 size: 14 residues. V trimming: 7 bases; J trimming: 7 bases; junction bases outside the gene matches: 10. The DNA of the CDR3 is TGTGCCAGTAATCCCGGGACAGGGGAGACGGAGCAGTACTTC. This encodes CASNPGTGETEQYF.

By sample fraction, this clonotype is medium-sized. The CDR3: CASSPTESNQPQHF. The CDR3 DNA reads TGTGCCAGCTCGCCGACCGAAAGTAATCAGCCCCAGCATTTT. This sequence joins TRBV18 and TRBJ1-5; D gene unclear. CDR3 length equals 14 residues. CDR1 KGHSH and CDR2 LQKENI come from the germline V gene. Trimming removed 6 bases from V and 4 bases from J, with 13 bases in between.

Notes on this clonotype: This may arise from a read error, as a much more abundant clone is one base away. V and J are TRBV6-5 and TRBJ1-1, with D tentatively TRBD1 (5 bases). Per germline, CDR1 MNHEY and CDR2 SVGAGI. Trimming left V 10 bases short and J 4 bases short, with 16 bases between. CDR3 length: 13 amino acids. CDR3 protein: CANRSAAGTEAFF. CDR3 nucleotides: TGTGCCAACAGGTCCGCAGCGGGCACTGAAGCTTTCTTT.

The table lists this clonotype with a count of one. With a much larger clone just one base away, this may be a read error. This chain connects TRBV7-2 to TRBJ1-2, with TRBD1 identical over 7 bases. CDR3 length equals 15 residues. CDR1 and CDR2 from the germline V gene are SGHTA and FQGNSA. The CDR3 is CASNLDGGGAYGYTF. CDR3 bases: TGTGCCAGCAACTTAGATGGAGGGGGCGCATATGGCTACACCTTC.

The sample holds a few counts of this clonotype. This chain uses TRBV12-3 or TRBV12-4 with TRBJ1-2; 10 bases are a match to TRBD1. J lost 3 bases, V lost 6 bases, and 10 bases had no gene match. This CDR3 spans 16 amino acids. The CDR3 nucleotides read TGTGCCAGCAGACACGGGACAGGGGACTTTTACTATGGCTACACCTTC. Encoded protein: CASRHGTGDFYYGYTF.

J is TRBJ1-4 and V is TRBV12-3 or TRBV12-4; the D gene is possibly TRBD1 (6 bases). The CDR3 is 14 residues long. V was shortened by 6 bases and J by 8 bases, with 16 bases between the two germline ends. CDR3 loop: CASRHSGVREKLFF. CDR3 coding DNA: TGTGCCAGCAGACATTCAGGGGTTCGGGAAAAACTGTTTTTT.

In its sample, this clonotype ranks as medium-sized. This chain connects TRBV18 to TRBJ1-5; D is uncertain. V gave up 2 bases and J gave up 0 bases, with 8 bases separating them. The CDR3 is 15 amino acids. The germline CDR1 and CDR2 sequences are KGHSH and LQKENI. In nucleotides, the CDR3 is TGTGCCAGCTCACCAGCACCGAATAGCAATCAGCCCCAGCATTTT. Its protein is CASSPAPNSNQPQHF.

This chain links TRBV12-3 or TRBV12-4 with TRBJ2-7; D is possibly TRBD2 (6 bases). The CDR3 has 14 residues. V was clipped by 3 bases and J by 3 bases, with 12 bases between them. The CDR3 spells CASSLNGGVYEQYF. DNA for the CDR3: TGTGCCAGCAGTTTGAACGGGGGAGTCTACGAGCAGTACTTC.

This clonotype is medium-sized. The chain links TRBV19 to TRBJ1-1; a possible D gene is TRBD1 (6 bases). V was shortened by 0 bases and J by 5 bases, with 16 bases between the two germline ends. The CDR3 covers 16 residues. Germline V gives CDR1 LNHDA, CDR2 SQIVND (reference sequence). The DNA of the CDR3 is TGTGCCAGTAGTATAGAGGTCGGGGGCGGAAGGACTGAAGCTTTCTTT. It codes for CASSIEVGGGRTEAFF. Looking up the rest from reference TRBV19 and TRBJ1-1 gives the full variable domain: DGGITQSPKYLFRKEGQNVTLSCEQNLNHDAMYWYRQDPGQGLRLIYYSQIVNDFQKGDIAEGYSVSREKKESFPLTVTSAQKNPTAFYLCASSIEVGGGRTEAFFGQGTRLTVV.

The rearrangement links TRBV24-1 to TRBJ2-2; D gene uncertain. CDR3 length: 13 amino acids. V gave up 5 bases and J gave up 0 bases, with 3 bases separating them. From germline, CDR1 is KGHDR and CDR2 SFDVKD. CDR3 nucleotide sequence: TGTGCCACCAGTGTGGCGAACACCGGGGAGCTGTTTTTT. Encoded protein: CATSVANTGELFF.

By share, this clonotype ranks as medium-sized. The chain links TRBV30 to TRBJ2-7, with D tentatively TRBD2 (6 bases). Germline lookup yields CDR1 GTSNPN and CDR2 SVGIG (reference sequence). V dropped 4 bases and J dropped 2 bases, with 15 bases sitting between them. CDR3 length: 14 residues. The CDR3 loop is CAWNTGVGTYEQYF. CDR3 bases: TGTGCCTGGAACACGGGGGTTGGAACCTACGAGCAGTACTTC.

This clonotype was counted at least ten times. The rearrangement links TRBV11-1 to TRBJ1-1, with D possibly being TRBD1 (5 bases). V was cut by 1 base and J by 10 bases, with 16 bases left in between. The length of the CDR3 is 14 residues. CDR1 is SGHAT, CDR2 FQDESV, per germline (reference sequence). The CDR3 sequence is CASSLGADYGGAFF. The CDR3 DNA follows: TGTGCCAGCAGCTTAGGGGCAGACTATGGGGGAGCTTTCTTT.

The chain couples TRBV18 to TRBJ1-5; D might be TRBD1 (5 bases). The CDR3 contains 15 residues. V lost 4 bases, J lost 2 bases, and 12 bases lay in between. CDR1 is KGHSH and CDR2 is LQKENI in the germline V gene. The CDR3 spells CASSLQGRGNQPQHF. The DNA for the CDR3 is TGTGCCAGCTCACTTCAGGGCAGGGGCAATCAGCCCCAGCATTTT.

CDR3 sequence (DNA): TGTGCCAGCAGCTTTCTTCGAACAGGGGGCTATGGCTACACCTTC. It encodes CASSFLRTGGYGYTF. V usage is TRBV7-9 and J usage is TRBJ1-2; 8 positions agree with TRBD1. V shed 3 bases and J 4 bases; nucleotides not matched to a gene: 7. This CDR3 spans 15 amino acids. CDR1 is SEHNR, CDR2 FQNEAQ, per germline (reference sequence).

This clonotype is a singleton in its sample. The chain recombines TRBV20-1 with TRBJ1-3; D is unresolved. The CDR3 covers 15 residues. CDR1 and CDR2 (germline): DFQATT, SNEGSKA (reference sequence). The ends were cut back, 1 base at V and 0 bases at J, with 10 bases in the middle. The CDR3 is CSARALRSSGNTIYF. CDR3 in DNA: TGCAGTGCTAGAGCCCTAAGGAGCTCTGGAAACACCATATATTTT.

The chain links TRBV30 to TRBJ1-2; D not resolved. This CDR3 region has 13 residues. The germline V and J ends were trimmed by 4 bases and 4 bases, with 13 bases remaining between them. Germline CDR1 and CDR2: GTSNPN and SVGIG (reference sequence). CDR3 sequence (DNA): TGTGCCTGGACACCTACCGGTTCCTATGGCTACACCTTC. It is translated as CAWTPTGSYGYTF.